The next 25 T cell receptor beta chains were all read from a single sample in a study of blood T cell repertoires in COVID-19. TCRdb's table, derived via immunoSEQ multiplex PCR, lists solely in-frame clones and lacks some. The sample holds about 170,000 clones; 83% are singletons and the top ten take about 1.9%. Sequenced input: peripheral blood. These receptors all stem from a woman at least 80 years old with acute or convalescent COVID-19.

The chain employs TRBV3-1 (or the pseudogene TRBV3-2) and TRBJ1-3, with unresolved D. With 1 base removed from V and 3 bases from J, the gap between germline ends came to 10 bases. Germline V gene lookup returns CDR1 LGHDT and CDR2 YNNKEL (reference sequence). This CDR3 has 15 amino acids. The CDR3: CASSQAGVSGNTIYF. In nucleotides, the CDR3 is TGTGCCAGCAGCCAAGCCGGGGTAAGTGGAAACACCATATATTTT.

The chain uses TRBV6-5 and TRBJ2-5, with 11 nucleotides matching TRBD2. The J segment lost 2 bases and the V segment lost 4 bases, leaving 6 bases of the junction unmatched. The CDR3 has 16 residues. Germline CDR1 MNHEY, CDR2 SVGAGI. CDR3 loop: CASSSPLAGGQETQYF. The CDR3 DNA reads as TGTGCCAGCAGTTCGCCCTTAGCGGGAGGGCAAGAGACCCAGTACTTC.

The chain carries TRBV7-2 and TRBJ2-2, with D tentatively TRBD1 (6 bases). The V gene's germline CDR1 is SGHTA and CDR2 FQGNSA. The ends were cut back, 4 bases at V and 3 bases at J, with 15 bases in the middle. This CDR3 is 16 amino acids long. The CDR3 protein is CASSSGRQGHTGELFF. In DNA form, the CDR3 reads TGTGCCAGCAGCTCCGGTCGGCAGGGGCACACCGGGGAGCTGTTTTTT.

The CDR3 DNA reads as TGTGCCAGCAGCTTAGGCGCCGGACAGGTCTCGCAAAGCTACACCTTC. It translates to CASSLGAGQVSQSYTF. The V gene is TRBV7-9, the J gene TRBJ1-2; 7 bases line up with TRBD1. J lost 9 bases, V lost 1 base, and 14 bases had no gene match. Germline CDR1 SEHNR, CDR2 FQNEAQ (reference sequence). The CDR3 sequence is 16 residues long.

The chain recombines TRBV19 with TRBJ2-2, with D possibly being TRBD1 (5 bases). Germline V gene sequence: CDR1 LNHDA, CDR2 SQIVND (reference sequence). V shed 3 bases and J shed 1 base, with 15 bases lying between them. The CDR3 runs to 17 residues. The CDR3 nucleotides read TGTGCCAGTAGTATTCGGCTCGCAGGGTGGAACACCGGGGAGCTGTTTTTT. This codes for CASSIRLAGWNTGELFF.

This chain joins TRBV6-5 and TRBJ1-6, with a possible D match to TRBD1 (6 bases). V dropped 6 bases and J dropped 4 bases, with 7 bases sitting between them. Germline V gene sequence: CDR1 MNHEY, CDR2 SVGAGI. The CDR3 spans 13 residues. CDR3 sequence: CASRQGYNSPLHF. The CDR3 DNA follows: TGTGCCAGCAGACAGGGATATAATTCACCCCTCCACTTT.

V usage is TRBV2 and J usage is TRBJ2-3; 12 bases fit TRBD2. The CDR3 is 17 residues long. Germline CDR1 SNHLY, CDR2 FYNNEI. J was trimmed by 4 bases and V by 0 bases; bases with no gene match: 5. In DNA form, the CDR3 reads TGTGCCAGCAGTGAAGCGAAAGGACTAGCGGGATCAGATACGCAGTATTTT. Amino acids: CASSEAKGLAGSDTQYF.

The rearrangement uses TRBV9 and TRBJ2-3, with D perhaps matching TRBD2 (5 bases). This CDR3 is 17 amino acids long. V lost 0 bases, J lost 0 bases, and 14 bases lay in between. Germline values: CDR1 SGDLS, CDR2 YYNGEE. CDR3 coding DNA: TGTGCCAGCAGCGTAGAAATGGAGGTCACGAGCACAGATACGCAGTATTTT. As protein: CASSVEMEVTSTDTQYF.

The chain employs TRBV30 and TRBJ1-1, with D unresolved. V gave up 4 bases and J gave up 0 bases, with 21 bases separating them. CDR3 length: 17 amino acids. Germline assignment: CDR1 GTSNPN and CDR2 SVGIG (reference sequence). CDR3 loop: CAWKIVKSGPMNTEAFF. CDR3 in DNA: TGTGCCTGGAAGATTGTGAAAAGCGGCCCCATGAACACTGAAGCTTTCTTT.

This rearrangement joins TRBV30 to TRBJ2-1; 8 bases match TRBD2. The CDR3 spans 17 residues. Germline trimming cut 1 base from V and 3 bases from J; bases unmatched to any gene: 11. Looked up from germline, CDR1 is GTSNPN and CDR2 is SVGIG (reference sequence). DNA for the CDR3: TGTGCCTGGAGTGCCCTCGGGGTGAGCGGGAGCTACAATGAGCAGTTCTTC. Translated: CAWSALGVSGSYNEQFF.

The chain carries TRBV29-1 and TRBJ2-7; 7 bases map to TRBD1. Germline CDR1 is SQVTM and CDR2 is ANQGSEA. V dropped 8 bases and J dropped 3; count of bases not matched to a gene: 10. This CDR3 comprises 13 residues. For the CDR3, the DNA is TGCAGCTCTAAGGGGACAGAGCTCTACGAGCAGTACTTC. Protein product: CSSKGTELYEQYF.

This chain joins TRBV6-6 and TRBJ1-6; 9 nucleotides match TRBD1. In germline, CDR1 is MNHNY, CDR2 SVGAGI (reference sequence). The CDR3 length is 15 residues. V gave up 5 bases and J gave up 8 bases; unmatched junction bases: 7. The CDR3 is CASSTMGQGDSPLHF. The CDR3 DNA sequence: TGTGCCAGCAGTACAATGGGACAGGGAGATTCACCCCTCCACTTT.

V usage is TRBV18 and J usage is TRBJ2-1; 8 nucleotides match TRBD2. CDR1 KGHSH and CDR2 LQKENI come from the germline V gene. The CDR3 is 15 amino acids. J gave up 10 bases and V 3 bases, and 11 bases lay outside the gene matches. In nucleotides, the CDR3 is TGTGCCAGCTCACCTGGGGGTAGCGGGGTCCACGAGCAGTTCTTC. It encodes CASSPGGSGVHEQFF.

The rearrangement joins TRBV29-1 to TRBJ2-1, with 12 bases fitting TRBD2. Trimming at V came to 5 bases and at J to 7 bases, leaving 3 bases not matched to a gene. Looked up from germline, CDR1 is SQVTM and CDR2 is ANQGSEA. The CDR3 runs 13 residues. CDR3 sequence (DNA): TGCAGCGTTCGACTAGCGGGAGCGAATGAGCAGTTCTTC. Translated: CSVRLAGANEQFF.

The CDR3, as DNA: TGTGCCAGTATCGCACGGACAGGAGTTAATTCACCCCTCCACTTT. This codes for CASIARTGVNSPLHF. The chain combines TRBV19 with TRBJ1-6; 7 bases agree with TRBD1. Germline assignment: CDR1 LNHDA and CDR2 SQIVND (reference sequence). Trimming took 7 bases from V and 6 from J; bases not matched to a gene: 9. The CDR3 is 15 residues long. The whole variable domain, filled in from reference TRBV19 and TRBJ1-6, reads DGGITQSPKYLFRKEGQNVTLSCEQNLNHDAMYWYRQDPGQGLRLIYYSQIVNDFQKGDIAEGYSVSREKKESFPLTVTSAQKNPTAFYLCASIARTGVNSPLHFGNGTRLTVT.

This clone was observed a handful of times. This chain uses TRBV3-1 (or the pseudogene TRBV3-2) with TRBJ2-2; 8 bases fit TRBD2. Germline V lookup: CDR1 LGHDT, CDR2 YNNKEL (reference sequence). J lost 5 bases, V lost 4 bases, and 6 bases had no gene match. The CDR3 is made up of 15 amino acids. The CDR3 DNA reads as TGTGCCAGCAGCCCACTCAGCGGGAGAACCGGGGAGCTGTTTTTT. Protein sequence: CASSPLSGRTGELFF.

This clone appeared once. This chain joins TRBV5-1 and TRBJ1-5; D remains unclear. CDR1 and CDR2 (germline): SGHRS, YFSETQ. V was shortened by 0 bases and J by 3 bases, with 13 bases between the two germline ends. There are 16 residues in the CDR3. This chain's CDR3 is CASSLEGRGNNQPQHF. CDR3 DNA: TGCGCCAGCAGCTTGGAAGGGCGGGGAAACAATCAGCCCCAGCATTTT.

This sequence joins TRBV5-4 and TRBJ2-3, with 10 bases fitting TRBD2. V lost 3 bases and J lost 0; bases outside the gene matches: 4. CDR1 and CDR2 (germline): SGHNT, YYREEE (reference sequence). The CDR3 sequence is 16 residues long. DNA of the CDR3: TGTGCCAGCAGCTCGACGACTAGCGGGAGCACAGATACGCAGTATTTT. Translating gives CASSSTTSGSTDTQYF.

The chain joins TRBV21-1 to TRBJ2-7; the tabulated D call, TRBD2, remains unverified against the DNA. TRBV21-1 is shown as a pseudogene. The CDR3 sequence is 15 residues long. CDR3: CASLSPAGVGCEQYF. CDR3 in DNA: TGTGCCAGCCTGTCCCCCGCGGGAGTAGGGTGCGAGCAGTACTTC.

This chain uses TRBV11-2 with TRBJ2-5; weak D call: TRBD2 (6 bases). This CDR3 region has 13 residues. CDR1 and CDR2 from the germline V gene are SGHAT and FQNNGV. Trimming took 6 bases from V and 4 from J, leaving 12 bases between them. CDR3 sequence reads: CASRRPEGETQYF. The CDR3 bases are TGTGCCAGCAGAAGACCGGAGGGAGAGACCCAGTACTTC.

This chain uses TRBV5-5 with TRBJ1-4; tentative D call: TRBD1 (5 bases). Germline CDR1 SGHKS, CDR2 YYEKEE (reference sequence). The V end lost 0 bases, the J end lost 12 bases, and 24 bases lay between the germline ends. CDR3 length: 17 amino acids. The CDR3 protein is CASSLGIGSGSFRELFF. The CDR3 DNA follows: TGTGCCAGCAGCTTGGGTATAGGATCCGGGAGCTTCAGGGAACTGTTTTTT.

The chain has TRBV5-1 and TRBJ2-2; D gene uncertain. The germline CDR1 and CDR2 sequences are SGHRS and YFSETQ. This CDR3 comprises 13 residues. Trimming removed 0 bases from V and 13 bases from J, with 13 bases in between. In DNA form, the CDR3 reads TGCGCCAGCAGCTTGGCCCAGGTGGATATGCTGTTTTTT. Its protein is CASSLAQVDMLFF.

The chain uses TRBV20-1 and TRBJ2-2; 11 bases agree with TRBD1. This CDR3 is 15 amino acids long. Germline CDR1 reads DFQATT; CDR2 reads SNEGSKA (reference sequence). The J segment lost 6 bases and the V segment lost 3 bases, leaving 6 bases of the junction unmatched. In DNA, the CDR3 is TGCAGTGCTAGTCAACCGGACAGGGGGCCCGGGGAGCTGTTTTTT. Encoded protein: CSASQPDRGPGELFF.

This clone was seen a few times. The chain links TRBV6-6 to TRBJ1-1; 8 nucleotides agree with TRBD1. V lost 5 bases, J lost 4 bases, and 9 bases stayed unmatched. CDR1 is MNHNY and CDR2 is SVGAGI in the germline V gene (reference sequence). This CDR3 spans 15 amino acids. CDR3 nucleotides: TGTGCCAGCAGTGGCGAACAGGGGGTTACCACTGAAGCTTTCTTT. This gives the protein CASSGEQGVTTEAFF.

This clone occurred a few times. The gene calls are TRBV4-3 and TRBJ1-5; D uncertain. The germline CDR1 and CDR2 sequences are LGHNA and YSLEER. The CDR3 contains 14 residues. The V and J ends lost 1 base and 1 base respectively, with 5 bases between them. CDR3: CASSQGQSNQPQHF. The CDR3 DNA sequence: TGCGCCAGCAGCCAAGGCCAGAGCAATCAGCCCCAGCATTTT.